The 29 T cell receptor beta chains below all came from one sample that was sequenced in a study of T-cell memory formation after mild COVID-19. TCRdb independently ran MiXCR on the 5' RACE reads; one entry per CDR3 protein. The data show around 310,000 distinct CDR3 sequences, less than 25% seen once. Sequencing was done on a sample of PBMCs or a T cell subset sorted from them (not recorded which). The receptors derive from a man between 18 and 29 years old who had mild COVID-19 (a few samples of this study predate the infection). Cell type and time point are not known.

The chain couples TRBV9 to TRBJ2-5, with TRBD2 as a possible D gene (7 bases). This CDR3 spans 15 amino acids. In germline, CDR1 is SGDLS, CDR2 YYNGEE. Between the trimmed V and J ends, which lost 4 bases and 4 bases, there was a span of 17 bases. Written as DNA, the CDR3 is TGTGCCAGCAGCAAGGGGGGAGTAGCGGGAGAGACCCAGTACTTC. It codes for CASSKGGVAGETQYF.

This clonotype was seen more than once but under ten times. The chain couples TRBV6-6 to TRBJ1-5; possibly TRBD1 for D (6 bases). CDR1 is MNHNY, CDR2 SVGAGI, per germline (reference sequence). The CDR3 is 16 amino acids. Trimming took 5 bases from V and 2 from J, leaving 16 bases between them. CDR3 protein: CASSIAGAGGNQPQHF. Here the CDR3 DNA reads TGTGCCAGCAGTATTGCAGGGGCGGGTGGCAATCAGCCCCAGCATTTT.

V is TRBV25-1 and J is TRBJ2-2; D unclear. Germline-derived CDR1 and CDR2 are MGHDK and SYGVNS. Trimming cost V 2 bases and J 5 bases, with 3 bases left between them. The CDR3 is 12 residues long. CDR3 region: CASSEVTGELFF. In nucleotides, the CDR3 is TGTGCCAGCAGTGAAGTAACCGGGGAGCTGTTTTTT.

The chain employs TRBV7-3 and TRBJ2-6; D is possibly TRBD2 (6 bases). The V gene lost 5 bases and the J gene lost 2 bases, with 10 bases spanning the gap. CDR3 length: 15 residues. Germline assignment: CDR1 SGHTA and CDR2 FQGTGA. CDR3 in amino acids: CASSPRGTGANVLTF. CDR3 DNA: TGTGCCAGCAGCCCACGGGGGACTGGGGCCAACGTCCTGACTTTC.

This chain links TRBV4-3 with TRBJ2-7, with a possible D match to TRBD1 (5 bases). V dropped 4 bases and J dropped 4 bases, with 17 bases sitting between them. Germline CDR1 reads LGHNA; CDR2 reads YSLEER. The length of the CDR3 is 15 residues. For the CDR3, the DNA is TGCGCCAGCAGCCCAACATCCGCAGGGTTGTACGAGCAGTACTTC. This sequence encodes CASSPTSAGLYEQYF.

CDR3 in amino acids: CASSSTGAHNEQFF. CDR3 DNA sequence: TGTGCCAGCAGCTCGACAGGGGCCCACAATGAGCAGTTCTTC. The chain uses TRBV7-2 and TRBJ2-1, with TRBD1 identical over 8 bases. J lost 5 bases, V lost 4 bases, and 4 bases had no gene match. CDR3 length: 14 residues. Germline V CDR1 and CDR2: SGHTA, FQGNSA.

V usage is TRBV6-1 and J usage is TRBJ2-3; TRBD2 matches 12 bases. The germline gives CDR1 MNHNS, CDR2 SASEGT. J was trimmed by 2 bases and V by 6 bases; bases with no gene match: 15. CDR3 length equals 19 residues. The CDR3 is CASSPRGTSGGSATDTQYF. CDR3 coding DNA: TGTGCCAGCAGCCCCAGGGGAACTAGCGGGGGGTCGGCCACAGATACGCAGTATTTT.

The chain has TRBV14 and TRBJ2-1; 9 nucleotides agree with TRBD1. The germline gives CDR1 SGHDN, CDR2 FVKESK. V shed 6 bases and J 5 bases; nucleotides not matched to a gene: 5. The CDR3 spans 14 residues. CDR3 sequence reads: CASSRDRDHNEQFF. The CDR3 coding sequence is TGTGCCAGCAGTAGGGACAGGGACCACAATGAGCAGTTCTTC.

In its sample, this clonotype was seen a few times. The chain joins TRBV24-1 to TRBJ2-3, with D perhaps matching TRBD1 (6 bases). Trimming pared 2 bases from V and 7 bases from J, leaving 15 bases between. The germline gives CDR1 KGHDR, CDR2 SFDVKD. The CDR3 contains 15 residues. The CDR3 coding sequence is TGTGCCACCAGTGATTCCGTACAGGGTTATCATACGCAGTATTTT. Translating gives CATSDSVQGYHTQYF.

The CDR3 nucleotides read TGTGCCAGCAGCATACAGGGGGCCTCTGAAGCTTTCTTT. This translates into CASSIQGASEAFF. This chain links TRBV7-9 with TRBJ1-1, with 9 bases fitting TRBD1. The V gene's germline CDR1 is SEHNR and CDR2 FQNEAQ (reference sequence). V lost 5 bases to trimming and J lost 6 bases; unmatched junction nucleotides: 4. The CDR3 loop spans 13 amino acids.

The chain recombines TRBV9 with TRBJ2-1; 8 nucleotides align to TRBD2. CDR1 is SGDLS and CDR2 is YYNGEE in the germline V gene. Trimming at V came to 4 bases and at J to 2 bases, leaving 5 bases not matched to a gene. CDR3 length: 15 residues. CDR3 in amino acids: CASSTLAGPYNEQFF. CDR3 in DNA: TGTGCCAGCAGCACGCTAGCGGGCCCCTACAATGAGCAGTTCTTC.

This clonotype was picked up many times. The J gene is TRBJ1-5, the V gene TRBV5-1; unclear D gene. Trimming stripped 5 bases from V and 2 bases from J, with 11 bases between. Germline V gene lookup returns CDR1 SGHRS and CDR2 YFSETQ. This CDR3 region has 14 residues. In DNA form, the CDR3 reads TGCGCCAGCAGTCAAGGTTGGGGCAATCAGCCCCAGCATTTT. Residues: CASSQGWGNQPQHF.

This clonotype turned up a few times. The rearrangement uses TRBV5-1 and TRBJ1-4; D gene ambiguous. Germline V gene sequence: CDR1 SGHRS, CDR2 YFSETQ. CDR3 length: 14 residues. With 0 bases removed from V and 8 bases from J, the gap between germline ends came to 11 bases. The chain's CDR3 is CASSLGRAEEKLFF. The CDR3, as DNA: TGCGCCAGCAGCTTGGGCCGGGCCGAAGAAAAACTGTTTTTT.

The chain has TRBV14 and TRBJ1-1, with D hard to call. CDR1 is SGHDN and CDR2 is FVKESK in the germline V gene. V lost 2 bases, J lost 11 bases, and 15 bases lay in between. The CDR3 extends over 13 amino acids. CDR3 amino acids: CASSQQSQRKAFF. The CDR3 nucleotides are TGTGCCAGCAGCCAACAGTCACAACGTAAGGCTTTCTTT.

This clonotype was seen a handful of times. The chain joins TRBV7-9 to TRBJ2-1, with 10 bases matching TRBD1. J was trimmed by 6 bases and V by 4 bases; bases with no gene match: 15. The CDR3 contains 18 residues. Germline-derived CDR1 and CDR2 are SEHNR and FQNEAQ (reference sequence). The CDR3 loop reads CASSSLKMTGGVINEQFF. DNA of the CDR3: TGTGCCAGCAGCTCCCTTAAGATGACAGGGGGCGTAATCAATGAGCAGTTCTTC.

The CDR3 DNA follows: TGTGCCAGCAGTGAAGACAGGGGCCTGATCGGGGTTTGGGAGACCCAGTACTTC. Protein product: CASSEDRGLIGVWETQYF. The genes are TRBV6-1 and TRBJ2-5, with 7 bases that match TRBD1. The junction had 16 bases not matched to a gene; V was cut back by 1 base and J by 5 bases. The CDR3 has 18 residues. CDR1 MNHNS and CDR2 SASEGT come from the germline V gene.

This chain links TRBV6-5 with TRBJ2-7; D not certain. Germline V lookup: CDR1 MNHEY, CDR2 SVGAGI. This CDR3 is built from 13 residues. V lost 0 bases to trimming and J lost 3 bases, with 6 bases between them. CDR3 sequence (DNA): TGTGCCAGCAGTTACTCGCGCAACTACGAGCAGTACGTC. Its protein is CASSYSRNYEQYV.

The gene calls are TRBV29-1 and TRBJ2-2; TRBD1 agrees at 7 bases. The CDR3 has 14 amino acids. The junction had 8 bases not matched to a gene; V was cut back by 4 bases and J by 6 bases. CDR1 and CDR2 from the germline V gene are SQVTM and ANQGSEA. CDR3 sequence (DNA): TGCAGCGTTGCGCACAGGGGCGAGGCCGGGGAGCTGTTTTTT. This encodes CSVAHRGEAGELFF.

J is TRBJ1-2 and V is TRBV6-5; D unclear. The V end was cut by 2 bases, the J end by 6 bases, with 7 bases between. The CDR3 is 12 residues long. CDR1 and CDR2 from the germline V gene are MNHEY and SVGAGI. CDR3 DNA: TGTGCCAGCAGTTACGGAGGGAATGGCTACACCTTC. Translated: CASSYGGNGYTF.

This clonotype was seen only a few times. This chain joins TRBV27 and TRBJ2-3; 8 positions match TRBD1. The trim removed 2 bases at V and 8 bases at J, leaving 9 bases unmatched. In germline, CDR1 is MNHEY, CDR2 SMNVEV (reference sequence). The CDR3 runs 15 residues. CDR3 in amino acids: CASSLIDRGRFTQYF. The CDR3 DNA sequence: TGTGCCAGCAGTTTAATTGACAGGGGCAGATTTACGCAGTATTTT.

This clonotype showed up just a few times. The J gene is TRBJ1-1, the V gene TRBV4-1; 10 nucleotides match TRBD1. This CDR3 region has 19 residues. In germline, CDR1 is MGHRA, CDR2 YSYEKL. V lost 1 base, J lost 4 bases, and 15 bases stayed unmatched. The chain's CDR3 is CASSQVFGLTGGVGTEAFF. DNA of the CDR3: TGCGCCAGCAGCCAAGTCTTCGGATTGACAGGGGGCGTGGGCACTGAAGCTTTCTTT.

Only a few counts were recorded for this clonotype. This chain connects TRBV5-1 to TRBJ1-6, with D maybe TRBD1 (5 bases). Germline V gene data show CDR1 as SGHRS and CDR2 as YFSETQ. Trimming stripped 4 bases from V and 7 bases from J, with 12 bases between. The CDR3 consists of 14 residues. The CDR3, as DNA: TGCGCCAGCAGCCGGGCCGGACAAAATTCACCCCTCCACTTT. Translated, it gives CASSRAGQNSPLHF.

This clonotype was counted between two and nine times. Here the CDR3 DNA reads TGTGCCAGCAGCGCCCTTAATCAGCCCCAGCATTTT. Translating it yields CASSALNQPQHF. V and J are TRBV7-2 and TRBJ1-5, with D unresolved. Germline CDR1 SGHTA, CDR2 FQGNSA. Trimming cost V 5 bases and J 4 bases, with 6 bases left between them. The CDR3 is 12 amino acids.

Only a few counts were recorded for this clonotype. The chain recombines TRBV2 with TRBJ2-1, with TRBD2 matching over 9 bases. J lost 9 bases, V lost 3 bases, and 9 bases had no gene match. This CDR3 is 15 amino acids long. Germline V gives CDR1 SNHLY, CDR2 FYNNEI. CDR3: CASSELAGSSGEQFF. CDR3 in DNA: TGTGCCAGCAGTGAGCTAGCGGGGTCTTCGGGTGAGCAGTTCTTC.

The CDR3 is CSLPWTQYF. The CDR3 nucleotides are TGCAGTCTCCCCTGGACCCAGTACTTC. V gene TRBV20-1 combines with J gene TRBJ2-5; D is ambiguous. Germline V gives CDR1 DFQATT, CDR2 SNEGSKA (reference sequence). V lost 8 bases and J lost 7, with 8 bases in between. The CDR3 covers 9 residues.

The gene calls are TRBV7-9 and TRBJ1-4; the D is unclear. This CDR3 contains 14 residues. The V gene lost 10 bases and the J gene lost 4 bases, with 16 bases spanning the gap. CDR1 is SEHNR and CDR2 is FQNEAQ in the germline V gene (reference sequence). The CDR3 bases are TGTGCCACCCAACCGGGGAGCCATAATGAAAAACTGTTTTTT. This translates into CATQPGSHNEKLFF.

This clonotype was counted a few times. The V call is TRBV5-1, the J call TRBJ2-3; 8 bases map to TRBD1. This CDR3 comprises 14 residues. The trim removed 6 bases at V and 3 bases at J, leaving 6 bases unmatched. Looked up from germline, CDR1 is SGHRS and CDR2 is YFSETQ. For the CDR3, the DNA is TGCGCCAGCAAACAGGGGGAAAGTACAGATACGCAGTATTTT. Protein sequence: CASKQGESTDTQYF.

This clonotype is deemed medium-sized. The chain couples TRBV5-1 to TRBJ1-1, with 9 bases lining up with TRBD1. V was clipped by 0 bases and J by 9 bases; unmatched bases: 3. There are 13 residues in the CDR3. In germline, CDR1 is SGHRS, CDR2 YFSETQ. The CDR3 DNA follows: TGCGCCAGCAGCTTGGGCGACAGGGGGAAAGCTTTCTTT. It translates to CASSLGDRGKAFF.

The chain uses TRBV7-2 and TRBJ1-6; D is uncertain. Trimming left V 5 bases short and J 9 bases short, with 17 bases between. CDR1 and CDR2 from the germline V gene are SGHTA and FQGNSA. CDR3 size: 15 residues. The CDR3 sequence is CASSPRAGDLSPLHF. DNA for the CDR3: TGTGCCAGCAGCCCCCGGGCGGGAGACCTTTCACCCCTCCACTTT.